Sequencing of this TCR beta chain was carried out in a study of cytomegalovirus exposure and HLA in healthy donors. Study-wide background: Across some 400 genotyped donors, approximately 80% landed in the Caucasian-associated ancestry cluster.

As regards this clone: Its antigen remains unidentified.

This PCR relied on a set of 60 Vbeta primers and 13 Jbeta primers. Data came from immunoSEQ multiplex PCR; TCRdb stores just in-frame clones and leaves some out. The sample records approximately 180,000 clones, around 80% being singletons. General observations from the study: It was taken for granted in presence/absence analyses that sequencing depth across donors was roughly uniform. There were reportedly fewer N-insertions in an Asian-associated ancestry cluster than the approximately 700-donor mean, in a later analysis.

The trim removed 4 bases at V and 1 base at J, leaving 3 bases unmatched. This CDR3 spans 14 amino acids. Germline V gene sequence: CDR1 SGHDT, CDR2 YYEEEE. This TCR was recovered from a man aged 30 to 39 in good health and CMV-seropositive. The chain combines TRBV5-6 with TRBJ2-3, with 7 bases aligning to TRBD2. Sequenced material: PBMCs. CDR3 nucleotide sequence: TGTGCCAGCAGCGTGGGGGGGGGCACAGATACGCAGTATTTT. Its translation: CASSVGGGTDTQYF.